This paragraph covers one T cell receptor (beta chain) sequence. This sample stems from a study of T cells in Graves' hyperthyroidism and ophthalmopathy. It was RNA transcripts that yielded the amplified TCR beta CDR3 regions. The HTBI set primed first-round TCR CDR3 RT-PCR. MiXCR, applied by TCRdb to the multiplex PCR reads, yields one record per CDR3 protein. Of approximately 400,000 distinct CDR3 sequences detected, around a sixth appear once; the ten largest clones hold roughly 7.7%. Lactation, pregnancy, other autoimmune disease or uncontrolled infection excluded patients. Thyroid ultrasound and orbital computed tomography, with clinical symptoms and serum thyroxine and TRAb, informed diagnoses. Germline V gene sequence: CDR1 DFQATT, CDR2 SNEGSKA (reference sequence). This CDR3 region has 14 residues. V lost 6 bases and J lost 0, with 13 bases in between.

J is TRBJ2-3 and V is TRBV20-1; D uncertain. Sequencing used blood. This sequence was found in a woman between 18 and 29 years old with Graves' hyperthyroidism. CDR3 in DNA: TGCAGTGCCCCCCGACTGCCTAGCACAGATACGCAGTATTTT. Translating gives CSAPRLPSTDTQYF.